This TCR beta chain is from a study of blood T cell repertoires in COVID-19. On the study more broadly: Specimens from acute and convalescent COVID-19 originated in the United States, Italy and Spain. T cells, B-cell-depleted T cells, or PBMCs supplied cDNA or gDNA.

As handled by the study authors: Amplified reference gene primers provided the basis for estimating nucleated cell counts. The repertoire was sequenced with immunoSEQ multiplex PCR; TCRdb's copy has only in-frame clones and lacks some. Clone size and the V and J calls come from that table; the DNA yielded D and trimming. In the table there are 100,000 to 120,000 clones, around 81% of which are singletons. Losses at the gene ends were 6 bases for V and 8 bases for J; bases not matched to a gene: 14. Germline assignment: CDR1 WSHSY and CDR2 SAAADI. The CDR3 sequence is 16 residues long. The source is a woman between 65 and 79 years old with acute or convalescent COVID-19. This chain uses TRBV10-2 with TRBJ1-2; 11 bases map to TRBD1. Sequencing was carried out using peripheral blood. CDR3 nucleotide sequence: TGCGCCAGCAGACTACGAGGACAGGGGGCTGGGAGCGGCTACACCTTC. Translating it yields CASRLRGQGAGSGYTF.